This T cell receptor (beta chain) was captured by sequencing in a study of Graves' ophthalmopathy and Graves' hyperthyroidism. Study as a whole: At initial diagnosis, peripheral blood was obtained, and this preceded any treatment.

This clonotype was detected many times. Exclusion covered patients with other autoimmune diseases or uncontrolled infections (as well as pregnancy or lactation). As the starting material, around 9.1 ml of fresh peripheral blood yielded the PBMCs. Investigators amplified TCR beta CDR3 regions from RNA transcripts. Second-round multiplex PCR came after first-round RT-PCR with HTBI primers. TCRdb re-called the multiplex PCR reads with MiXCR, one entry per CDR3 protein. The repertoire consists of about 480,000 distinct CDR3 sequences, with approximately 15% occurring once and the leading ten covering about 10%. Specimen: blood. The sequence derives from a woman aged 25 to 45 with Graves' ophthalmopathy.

DNA for the CDR3: TGTGCCAGCAGTACGGGACAGATCTCATCCTACAATGAGCAGTTCTTC. It yields the protein CASSTGQISSYNEQFF. V and J are TRBV27 and TRBJ2-1, with TRBD1 matching over 7 bases. The V gene end was trimmed by 5 bases and the J gene end by 1 base; junction bases not matched to a gene: 8. The germline V gene encodes CDR1 MNHEY and CDR2 SMNVEV (reference sequence). CDR3 length equals 16 residues.